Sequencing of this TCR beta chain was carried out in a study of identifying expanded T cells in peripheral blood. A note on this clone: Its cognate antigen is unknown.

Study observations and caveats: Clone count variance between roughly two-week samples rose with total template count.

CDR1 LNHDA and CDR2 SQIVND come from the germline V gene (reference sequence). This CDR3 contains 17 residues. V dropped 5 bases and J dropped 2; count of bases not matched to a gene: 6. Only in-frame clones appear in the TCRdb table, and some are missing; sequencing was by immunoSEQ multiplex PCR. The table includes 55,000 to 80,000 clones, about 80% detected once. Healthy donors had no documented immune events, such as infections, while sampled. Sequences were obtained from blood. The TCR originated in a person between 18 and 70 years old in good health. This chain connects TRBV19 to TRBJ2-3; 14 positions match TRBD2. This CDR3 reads CASSAGTSGRNTDTQYF. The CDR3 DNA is TGTGCCAGTAGTGCCGGGACTAGCGGGAGAAACACAGATACGCAGTATTTT. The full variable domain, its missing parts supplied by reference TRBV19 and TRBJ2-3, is DGGITQSPKYLFRKEGQNVTLSCEQNLNHDAMYWYRQDPGQGLRLIYYSQIVNDFQKGDIAEGYSVSREKKESFPLTVTSAQKNPTAFYLCASSAGTSGRNTDTQYFGPGTRLTVL.